What follows is one T cell receptor beta chain and its context. Its antigen target is currently unknown. Qualities for individual bases were not recorded, and no much larger clone is one base off. The data derive from a study of blood T cell repertoires in COVID-19 (dated by TCRdb to the early 2020s). Notes on the research overall: The collaborator samples originated in the United States, Italy and Spain and spanned the acute and convalescent phases of COVID-19. A de-identified subject ID, COVID-19 status, age in years and sex were almost always included in the sample metadata. A freely available public database, intended as a resource for researchers studying the immune response to SARS-CoV-2, is where the repertoires were released. Where available, HLA class I and class II types were obtained from metadata supplied by the sample provider rather than from assay-based typing. The material from the prospective study consisted of cDNA or gDNA derived from T cells, B-cell-depleted T cells, or PBMCs. The dataset comprised deeply sampled blood TCRbeta repertoires from subjects exposed to, actively infected with, or recovered from COVID-19. The samples were drawn from the first 160 participants of the ongoing ImmuneRACE study and from some 1,300 subjects provided by 6 global collaborators.

Each collaborating institution followed its own protocols to collect whole blood in K2EDTA tubes. For TCRbeta analysis, collaborators shipped samples in one of three forms: frozen whole blood, isolated PBMCs, or DNA extracted from either of those sample types. Paper-wide results and their limitations: How much clinical and demographic metadata was included differed by source and by participant, and the metadata was provided uncurated.

TCRbeta CDR3 regions were amplified from genomic DNA by means of the immunoSEQ Assay, a bias-controlled multiplex PCR. The authors processed their data as follows. The number of nucleated cells in each sample was estimated from the amplification of reference gene primers within the assay. To quantify the absolute abundance of each unique TCRbeta CDR3 rearrangement, sequence reads were collapsed and filtered. Productive Simpson clonality was computed per sample as the square root of Simpson's diversity index over productive rearrangements. Sourced from immuneACCESS, this table was stored by TCRdb with only in-frame sequences that have V and J called. A share of the clones is absent; for the studies checked, an unresolved V gene accounts for under half, and the remainder has no known explanation. The DNA gave D and trimming, while V, J and clone size come from that table. This sample comprises fewer than 75,000 clones, 85% to 90% of them detected only once. The ten largest clones capture 5.5% to 7% of the sample.

The TCR was taken from a man between 50 and 59 years old with active COVID-19. Material for sequencing was peripheral blood.

The CDR3 region has the sequence CASSFKAGETQYF. The nucleotide sequence is given as TGTGCCAGCAGTTTTAAGGCAGGGGAGACCCAGTACTTC. This chain joins TRBV12-3 or TRBV12-4 to TRBJ2-5; the D gene is perhaps TRBD1, on 5 matching bases. The trim is 3 bases for V and 5 bases for J, with a gap of 10 bases between the germline ends. The CDR3 numbers 13 residues from cysteine through phenylalanine. Only the CDR3 portion is preserved as DNA: 39 bases, with reading frame beginning at the first base.